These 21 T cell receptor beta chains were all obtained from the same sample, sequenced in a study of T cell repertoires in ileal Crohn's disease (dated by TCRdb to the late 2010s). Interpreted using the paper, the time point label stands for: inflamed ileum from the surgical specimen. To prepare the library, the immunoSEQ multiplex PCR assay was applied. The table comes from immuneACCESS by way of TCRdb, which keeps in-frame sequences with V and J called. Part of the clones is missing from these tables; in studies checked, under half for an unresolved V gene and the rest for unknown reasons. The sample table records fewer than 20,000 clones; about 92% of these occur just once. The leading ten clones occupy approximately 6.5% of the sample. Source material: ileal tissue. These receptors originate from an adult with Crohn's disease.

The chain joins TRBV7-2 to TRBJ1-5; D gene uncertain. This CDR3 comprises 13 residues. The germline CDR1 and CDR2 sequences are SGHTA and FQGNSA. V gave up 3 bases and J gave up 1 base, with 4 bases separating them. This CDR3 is CASSLWSNQPQHF. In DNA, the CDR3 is TGTGCCAGCAGCTTGTGGAGCAATCAGCCCCAGCATTTT.

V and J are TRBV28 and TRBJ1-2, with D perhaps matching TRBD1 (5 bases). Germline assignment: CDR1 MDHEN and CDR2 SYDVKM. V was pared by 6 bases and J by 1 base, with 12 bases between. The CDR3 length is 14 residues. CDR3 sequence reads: CASRGVTGNYGYTF. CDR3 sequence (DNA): TGTGCCAGCAGGGGGGTGACGGGTAACTATGGCTACACCTTC.

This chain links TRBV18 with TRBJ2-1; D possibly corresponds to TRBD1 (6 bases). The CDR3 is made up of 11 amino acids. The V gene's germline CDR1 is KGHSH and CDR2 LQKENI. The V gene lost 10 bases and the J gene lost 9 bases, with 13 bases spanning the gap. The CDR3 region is CATEQGFEQFF. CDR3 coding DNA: TGTGCCACGGAACAGGGTTTTGAGCAGTTCTTC.

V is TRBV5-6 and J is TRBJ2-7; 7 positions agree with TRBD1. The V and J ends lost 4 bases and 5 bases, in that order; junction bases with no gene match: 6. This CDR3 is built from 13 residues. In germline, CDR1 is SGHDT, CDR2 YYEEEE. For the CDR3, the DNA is TGTGCCAGCAGCCATGGGGACAGAAACGAGCAGTACTTC. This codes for CASSHGDRNEQYF.

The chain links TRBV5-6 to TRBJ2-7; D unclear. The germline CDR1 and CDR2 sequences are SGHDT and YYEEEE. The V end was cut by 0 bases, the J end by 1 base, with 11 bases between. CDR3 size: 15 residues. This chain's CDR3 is CASSLVSYRSYEQYF. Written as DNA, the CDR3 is TGTGCCAGCAGCTTGGTGAGTTACCGTTCCTACGAGCAGTACTTC.

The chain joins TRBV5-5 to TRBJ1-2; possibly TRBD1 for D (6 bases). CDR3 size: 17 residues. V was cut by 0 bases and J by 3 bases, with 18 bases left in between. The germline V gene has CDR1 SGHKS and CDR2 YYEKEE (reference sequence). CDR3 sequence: CASSLGQTTGAYYGYTF. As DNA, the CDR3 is TGTGCCAGCAGCTTGGGCCAAACGACAGGAGCCTACTATGGCTACACCTTC. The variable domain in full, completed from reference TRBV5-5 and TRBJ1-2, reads DAGVTQSPTHLIKTRGQQVTLRCSPISGHKSVSWYQQVLGQGPQFIFQYYEKEERGRGNFPDRFSARQFPNYSSELNVNALLLGDSALYLCASSLGQTTGAYYGYTFGSGTRLTVV.

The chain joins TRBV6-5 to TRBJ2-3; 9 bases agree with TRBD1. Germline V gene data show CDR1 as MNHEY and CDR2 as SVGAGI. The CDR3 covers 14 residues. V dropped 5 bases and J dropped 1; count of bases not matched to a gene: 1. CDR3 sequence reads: CASSRTGGTDTQYF. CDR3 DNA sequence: TGTGCCAGCAGTAGGACAGGGGGCACAGATACGCAGTATTTT.

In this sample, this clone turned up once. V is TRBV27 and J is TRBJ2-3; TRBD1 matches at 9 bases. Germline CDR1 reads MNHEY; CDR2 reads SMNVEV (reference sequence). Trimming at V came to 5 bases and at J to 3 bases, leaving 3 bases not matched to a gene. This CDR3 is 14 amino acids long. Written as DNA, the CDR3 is TGTGCCAGCAGTATAGACAGGGGGACAGATACGCAGTATTTT. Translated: CASSIDRGTDTQYF.

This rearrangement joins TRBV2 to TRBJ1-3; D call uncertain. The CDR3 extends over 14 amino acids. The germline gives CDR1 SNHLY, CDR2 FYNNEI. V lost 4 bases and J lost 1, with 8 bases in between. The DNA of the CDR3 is TGTGCCAGCAGTGGCGAGGGTTCTGGAAACACCATATATTTT. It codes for CASSGEGSGNTIYF.

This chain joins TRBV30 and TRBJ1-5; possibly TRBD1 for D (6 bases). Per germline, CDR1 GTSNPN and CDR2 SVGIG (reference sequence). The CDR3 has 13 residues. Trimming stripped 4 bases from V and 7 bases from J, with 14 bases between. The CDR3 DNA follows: TGTGCCTGGACTAGGGGGGGCGACCAGCCCCAGCATTTT. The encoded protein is CAWTRGGDQPQHF.

The CDR3 region has the DNA TGTGCCAGTAGTATCAGGACAGGGGATTCTAGCAATCAGCCCCAGCATTTT. Encoded protein: CASSIRTGDSSNQPQHF. The chain employs TRBV19 and TRBJ1-5; 9 bases agree with TRBD1. The V gene end was trimmed by 3 bases and the J gene end by 0 bases; junction bases not matched to a gene: 6. Germline V gene data show CDR1 as LNHDA and CDR2 as SQIVND (reference sequence). The CDR3 consists of 17 residues.

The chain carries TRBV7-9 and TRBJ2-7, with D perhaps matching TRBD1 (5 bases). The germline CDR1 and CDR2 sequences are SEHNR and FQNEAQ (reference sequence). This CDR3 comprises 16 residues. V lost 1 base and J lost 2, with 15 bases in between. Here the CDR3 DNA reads TGTGCCAGCAGCTTAGGCCAGACAGCTGACGCCTACGAGCAGTACTTC. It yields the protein CASSLGQTADAYEQYF. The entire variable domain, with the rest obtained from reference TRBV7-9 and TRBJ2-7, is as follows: DTGVSQNPRHKITKRGQNVTFRCDPISEHNRLYWYRQTLGQGPEFLTYFQNEAQLEKSRLLSDRFSAERPKGSFSTLEIQRTEQGDSAMYLCASSLGQTADAYEQYFGPGTRLTVT.

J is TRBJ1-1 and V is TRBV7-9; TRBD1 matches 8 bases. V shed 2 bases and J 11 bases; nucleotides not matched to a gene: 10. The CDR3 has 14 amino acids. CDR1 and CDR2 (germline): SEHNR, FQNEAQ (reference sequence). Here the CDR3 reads CASSLSTGGMKAFF. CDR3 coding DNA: TGTGCCAGCAGCTTATCTACAGGGGGAATGAAGGCTTTCTTT.

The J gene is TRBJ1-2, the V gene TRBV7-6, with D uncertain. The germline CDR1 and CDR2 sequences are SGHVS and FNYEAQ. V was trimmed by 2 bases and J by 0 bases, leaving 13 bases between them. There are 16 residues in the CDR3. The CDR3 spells CASSLRHRPTNYGYTF. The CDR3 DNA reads TGTGCCAGCAGCTTAAGACACCGCCCCACTAACTATGGCTACACCTTC.

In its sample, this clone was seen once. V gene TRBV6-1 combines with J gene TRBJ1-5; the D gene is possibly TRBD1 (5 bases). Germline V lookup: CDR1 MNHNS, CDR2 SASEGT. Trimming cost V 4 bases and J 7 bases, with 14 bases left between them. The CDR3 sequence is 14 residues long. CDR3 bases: TGTGCCAGCAGTGGGACCCTCAGGGAACAGCCCCAGCATTTT. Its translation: CASSGTLREQPQHF.

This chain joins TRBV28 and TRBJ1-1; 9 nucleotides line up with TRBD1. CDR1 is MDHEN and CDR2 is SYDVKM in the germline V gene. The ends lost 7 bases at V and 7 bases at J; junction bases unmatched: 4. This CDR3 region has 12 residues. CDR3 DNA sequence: TGTGCCAGCAAGGGACAGGGAATTGAAGCTTTCTTT. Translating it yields CASKGQGIEAFF.

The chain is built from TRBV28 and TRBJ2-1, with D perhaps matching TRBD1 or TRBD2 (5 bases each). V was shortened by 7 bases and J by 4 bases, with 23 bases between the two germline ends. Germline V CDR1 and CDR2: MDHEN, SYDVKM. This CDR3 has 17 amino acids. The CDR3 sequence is CASIPSVGGRAYNEQFF. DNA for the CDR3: TGTGCCAGCATCCCCTCCGTCGGAGGCAGGGCTTACAATGAGCAGTTCTTC.

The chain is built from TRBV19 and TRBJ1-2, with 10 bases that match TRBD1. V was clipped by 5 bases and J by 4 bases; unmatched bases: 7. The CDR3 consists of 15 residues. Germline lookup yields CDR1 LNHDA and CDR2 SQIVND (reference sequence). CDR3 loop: CASSPDRGRGYGYTF. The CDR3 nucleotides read TGTGCCAGTAGTCCCGACAGGGGGCGCGGCTATGGCTACACCTTC.

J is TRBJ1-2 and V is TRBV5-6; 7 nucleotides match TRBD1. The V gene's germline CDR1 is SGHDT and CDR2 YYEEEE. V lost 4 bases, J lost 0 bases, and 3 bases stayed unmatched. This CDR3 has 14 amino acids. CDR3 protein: CASSPGGSNYGYTF. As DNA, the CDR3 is TGTGCCAGCAGCCCAGGGGGATCTAACTATGGCTACACCTTC.

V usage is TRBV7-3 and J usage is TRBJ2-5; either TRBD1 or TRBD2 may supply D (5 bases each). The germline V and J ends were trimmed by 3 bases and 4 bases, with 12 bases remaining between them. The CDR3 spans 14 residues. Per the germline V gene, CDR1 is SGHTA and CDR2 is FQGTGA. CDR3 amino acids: CASSLSGPPETQYF. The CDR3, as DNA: TGTGCCAGCAGCTTGTCGGGACCCCCAGAGACCCAGTACTTC.

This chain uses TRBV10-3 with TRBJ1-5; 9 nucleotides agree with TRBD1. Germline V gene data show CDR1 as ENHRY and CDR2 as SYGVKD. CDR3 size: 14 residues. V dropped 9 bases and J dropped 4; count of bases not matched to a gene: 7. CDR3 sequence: CAIRPGQGNQPQHF. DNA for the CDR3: TGTGCCATAAGGCCGGGACAGGGTAATCAGCCCCAGCATTTT.